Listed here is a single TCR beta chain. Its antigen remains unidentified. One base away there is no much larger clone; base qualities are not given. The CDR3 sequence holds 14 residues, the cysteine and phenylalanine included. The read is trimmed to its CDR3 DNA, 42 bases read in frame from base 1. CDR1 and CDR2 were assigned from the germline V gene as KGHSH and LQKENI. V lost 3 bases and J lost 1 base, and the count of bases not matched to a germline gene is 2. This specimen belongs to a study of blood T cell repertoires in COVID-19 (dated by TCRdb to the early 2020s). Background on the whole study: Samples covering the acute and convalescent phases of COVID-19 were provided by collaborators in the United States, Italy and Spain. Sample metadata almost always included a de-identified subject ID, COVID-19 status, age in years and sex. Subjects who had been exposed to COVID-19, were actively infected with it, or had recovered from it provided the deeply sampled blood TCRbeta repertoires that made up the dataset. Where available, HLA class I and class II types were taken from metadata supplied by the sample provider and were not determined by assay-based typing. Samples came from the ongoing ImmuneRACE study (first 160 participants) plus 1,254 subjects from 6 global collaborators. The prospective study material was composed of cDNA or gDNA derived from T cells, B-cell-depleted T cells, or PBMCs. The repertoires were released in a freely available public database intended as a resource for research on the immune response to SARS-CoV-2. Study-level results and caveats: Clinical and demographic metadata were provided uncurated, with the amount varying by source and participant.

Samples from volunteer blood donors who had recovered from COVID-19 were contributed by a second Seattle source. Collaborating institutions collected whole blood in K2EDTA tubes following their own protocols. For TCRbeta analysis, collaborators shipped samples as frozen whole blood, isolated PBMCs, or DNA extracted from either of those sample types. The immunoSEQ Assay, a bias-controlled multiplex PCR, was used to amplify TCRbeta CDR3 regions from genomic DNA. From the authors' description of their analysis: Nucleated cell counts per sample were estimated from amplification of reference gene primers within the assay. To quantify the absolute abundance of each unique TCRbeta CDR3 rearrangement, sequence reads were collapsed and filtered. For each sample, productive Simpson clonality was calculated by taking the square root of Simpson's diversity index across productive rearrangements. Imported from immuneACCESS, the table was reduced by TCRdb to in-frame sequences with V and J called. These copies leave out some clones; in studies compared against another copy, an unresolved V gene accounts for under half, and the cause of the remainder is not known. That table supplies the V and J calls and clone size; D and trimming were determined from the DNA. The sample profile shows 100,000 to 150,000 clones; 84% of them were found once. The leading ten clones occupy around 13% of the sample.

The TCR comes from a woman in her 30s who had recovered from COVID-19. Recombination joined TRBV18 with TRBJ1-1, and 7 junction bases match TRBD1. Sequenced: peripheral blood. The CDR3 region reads CASSPAGGNTEAFF. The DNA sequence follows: TGTGCCAGCTCACCGGCAGGGGGGAACACTGAAGCTTTCTTT.